This TCR beta chain was recovered during a study of identifying expanded T cells in peripheral blood. General study findings and limits: Over approximately two and four weeks, about 16 and 19 clones changed, versus around 1.2 between replicates.

TCRdb's table, derived via immunoSEQ multiplex PCR, lists solely in-frame clones and lacks some. The sample consists of approximately 110,000 clones, about 87% of them appearing once. During the collection period, no donor immune events like infections were recorded. As regards this clone: Its antigen is unidentified.

The CDR3 runs to 16 residues. The V and J ends lost 5 bases and 0 bases respectively, with 11 bases between them. Per the germline V gene, CDR1 is LNHDA and CDR2 is SQIVND (reference sequence). The chain recombines TRBV19 with TRBJ2-6; unclear D gene. Sequencing used blood. The receptor comes from a person aged 18 to 70 in good health. The CDR3 DNA reads as TGTGCCAGTAGTGCCCTTACCAGCTCTGGGGCCAACGTCCTGACTTTC. Translating it yields CASSALTSSGANVLTF.